Below, 30 T cell receptor beta chains from the same sample are listed, as sequenced in a study of vaccination effects on CD4 cells after COVID-19. Assay used: immunoSEQ multiplex PCR; TCRdb lists only in-frame clones, some missing. The sample includes about 43,000 clones, roughly four fifths seen only once; the top ten take approximately 10%. These receptors have no identified antigens. Prior to sequencing, the ViraFEST assay stimulated PBMC with viral peptide pools, which expanded the antigen-specific CD4+ T cells. Culturing for more than eight days preceded CD4+ T cell isolation. Negative nucleocapsid antibody tests before and after vaccination confirmed no previous SARS-CoV-2 infection. The specimen was CD4+ T cells from PBMCs cultured with SARS-CoV-2 spike peptides, collected before COVID-19 vaccination. The receptor set was obtained from a human donor who received a COVID-19 vaccine.

The chain combines TRBV28 with TRBJ2-6, with a possible D match to TRBD2 (7 bases). The CDR3 totals 16 residues. Germline V gene lookup returns CDR1 MDHEN and CDR2 SYDVKM. V was shortened by 3 bases and J by 2 bases, with 11 bases between the two germline ends. The CDR3 here is CASSFSGGPGANVLTF. CDR3 nucleotide sequence: TGTGCCAGCAGTTTCTCGGGGGGCCCTGGGGCCAACGTCCTGACTTTC.

This clone was seen only a few times. J is TRBJ1-1 and V is TRBV5-1; the match to TRBD1 covers 10 bases. The J segment lost 9 bases and the V segment lost 3 bases, leaving 5 bases of the junction unmatched. The germline CDR1 and CDR2 sequences are SGHRS and YFSETQ. The CDR3 length is 13 residues. The CDR3 DNA sequence: TGCGCCAGCAGCTCCGGGACAGGGGATAAAGCTTTCTTT. It translates to CASSSGTGDKAFF.

This chain links TRBV18 with TRBJ2-5; weak D call: TRBD1 (5 bases). The CDR3 is 14 amino acids. The V end lost 5 bases, the J end lost 3 bases, and 13 bases lay between the germline ends. Germline lookup yields CDR1 KGHSH and CDR2 LQKENI. CDR3 DNA: TGTGCCAGCTCAACCTACGACAGAAAAGAGACCCAGTACTTC. Translation gives CASSTYDRKETQYF.

V and J are TRBV24-1 and TRBJ2-1, with D perhaps TRBD1 (6 bases). This CDR3 is built from 15 residues. Between the trimmed V and J ends, which lost 4 bases and 4 bases, there was a span of 13 bases. Germline V CDR1 and CDR2: KGHDR, SFDVKD. The CDR3 DNA is TGTGCCACCAGTGACCGGACCGGACAGTACAATGAGCAGTTCTTC. Translating gives CATSDRTGQYNEQFF.

The CDR3 protein is CASSQDSYGYTF. The CDR3 DNA follows: TGCGCCAGCAGCCAAGACAGCTATGGCTACACCTTC. The rearrangement joins TRBV4-3 to TRBJ1-2, with unresolved D. Germline V lookup: CDR1 LGHNA, CDR2 YSLEER. CDR3 length: 12 residues. Between the trimmed V and J ends, which lost 0 bases and 4 bases, there was a span of 3 bases.

The CDR3 protein is CASTFNVGGTTEAFF. CDR3 nucleotide sequence: TGTGCCAGCACCTTCAACGTCGGGGGGACCACTGAAGCTTTCTTT. The chain couples TRBV11-1 to TRBJ1-1; tentatively, D is TRBD1 (5 bases). V was pared by 7 bases and J by 4 bases, with 19 bases between. Germline CDR1 and CDR2: SGHAT and FQDESV (reference sequence). This CDR3 has 15 amino acids.

This chain links TRBV10-1 with TRBJ2-5, with 10 bases that match TRBD2. CDR1 is WNHNN and CDR2 is SYGVQD in the germline V gene (reference sequence). With V trimmed by 4 bases and J by 0 bases, 5 bases remained unmatched. This CDR3 comprises 16 residues. The CDR3 spells CASSAGLAGDQETQYF. The CDR3, as DNA: TGCGCCAGCAGTGCCGGGCTAGCGGGGGACCAAGAGACCCAGTACTTC.

This clone was observed a few times. The V gene is TRBV2, the J gene TRBJ2-1; a weak D match, TRBD2 (5 bases). Looked up from germline, CDR1 is SNHLY and CDR2 is FYNNEI. CDR3 length: 15 residues. V lost 3 bases and J 8 bases, leaving 17 bases between the germline ends. CDR3 nucleotides: TGTGCCAGCAGTGATTTAGCTTCCCCCGGGGATGAGCAGTTCTTC. Encoded protein: CASSDLASPGDEQFF.

V and J are TRBV5-6 and TRBJ2-7, with 7 bases matching TRBD1. Germline CDR1 and CDR2: SGHDT and YYEEEE. The CDR3 is 15 residues long. V lost 1 base, J lost 5 bases, and 9 bases stayed unmatched. The chain's CDR3 is CASSLYPGGNDEQYV. Here the CDR3 DNA reads TGTGCCAGCAGCTTGTATCCAGGGGGTAACGACGAGCAGTACGTC.

This clone was counted between two and nine times. The same CDR3 can be traced to other DNA sequences in this sample. The chain is built from TRBV6-5 and TRBJ1-5; D ambiguous. The V end lost 6 bases, the J end lost 0 bases, and 6 bases lay between the germline ends. CDR1 is MNHEY, CDR2 SVGAGI, per germline. The CDR3 totals 13 residues. CDR3 sequence reads: CASRRDSNQPQHF. The CDR3 DNA is TGTGCCAGCAGAAGGGATAGCAATCAGCCCCAGCATTTT.

This clone has just one count. For the CDR3, the DNA is TGTGCCAGTAGTATAGGCGGGAACACTGAAGCTTTCTTT. Translating gives CASSIGGNTEAFF. The rearrangement links TRBV19 to TRBJ1-1; unclear D gene. Germline assignment: CDR1 LNHDA and CDR2 SQIVND (reference sequence). The CDR3 contains 13 residues. V was pared by 1 base and J by 1 base, with 4 bases between.

This clone was counted only a few times. The chain carries TRBV19 and TRBJ2-5; no clear D gene. The V gene's germline CDR1 is LNHDA and CDR2 SQIVND (reference sequence). The CDR3 totals 13 residues. The ends were cut back, 1 base at V and 5 bases at J, with 8 bases in the middle. The CDR3 protein is CASSIGMWETQYF. The CDR3 coding sequence is TGTGCCAGTAGTATAGGAATGTGGGAGACCCAGTACTTC.

V and J are TRBV5-1 and TRBJ2-2; 8 positions agree with TRBD1. The CDR3 runs 16 residues. Losses at the gene ends were 4 bases for V and 6 bases for J; bases not matched to a gene: 11. Germline assignment: CDR1 SGHRS and CDR2 YFSETQ. CDR3 amino acids: CASSIVRDRNAGELFF. The CDR3 DNA follows: TGCGCCAGCAGCATCGTCCGGGACAGGAATGCCGGGGAGCTGTTTTTT.

The chain joins TRBV6-6 to TRBJ2-7; D gene uncertain. The V gene's germline CDR1 is MNHNY and CDR2 SVGAGI (reference sequence). The CDR3 length is 12 residues. Trimming removed 2 bases at V and 2 bases at J, with 4 bases between. CDR3 loop: CASSYATYEQYV. The CDR3 region has the DNA TGTGCCAGCAGTTACGCCACCTACGAGCAGTACGTC.

There are a few counts of this clone. The chain carries TRBV27 and TRBJ1-2; 7 bases are shared with TRBD1. J lost 4 bases, V lost 2 bases, and 7 bases had no gene match. Germline values: CDR1 MNHEY, CDR2 SMNVEV (reference sequence). The CDR3 is 15 residues long. CDR3 sequence: CASSLRQGGVYGYTF. CDR3 nucleotide sequence: TGTGCCAGCAGTTTAAGGCAGGGGGGTGTCTATGGCTACACCTTC.

The rearrangement links TRBV4-2 to TRBJ2-7; D might be TRBD1 (6 bases). CDR3 length: 15 residues. Trimming stripped 7 bases from V and 2 bases from J, with 18 bases between. The germline gives CDR1 LGHNA, CDR2 YNFKEQ. CDR3 protein: CASTLSAQGTYEQYV. CDR3 nucleotide sequence: TGTGCCAGCACCCTAAGCGCTCAGGGGACCTACGAGCAGTACGTC.

The chain joins TRBV2 to TRBJ1-3; 9 nucleotides agree with TRBD1. The V gene's germline CDR1 is SNHLY and CDR2 FYNNEI. After removal of 7 bases from V and 2 bases from J, the junction contained 6 bases not matched to a gene. This CDR3 comprises 15 residues. The CDR3 coding sequence is TGTGCCAGCACCAATACAGGGGGCACTGGAAACACCATATATTTT. Its translation is CASTNTGGTGNTIYF.

V gene TRBV7-8 combines with J gene TRBJ2-6; no definite D call. Germline V gene lookup returns CDR1 SGHVS and CDR2 FQNEAQ. V lost 9 bases and J lost 0, with 12 bases in between. The length of the CDR3 is 15 residues. The CDR3, as DNA: TGTGCCAGTAATCGAAGGGTCTCTGGGGCCAACGTCCTGACTTTC. It codes for CASNRRVSGANVLTF.

This chain uses TRBV6-6 with TRBJ2-5; D possibly matches TRBD1 or TRBD2 (5 bases each). Germline lookup yields CDR1 MNHNY and CDR2 SVGAGI (reference sequence). Trimming stripped 6 bases from V and 7 bases from J, with 18 bases between. The CDR3 runs to 14 residues. As DNA, the CDR3 is TGTGCCAGCAGGGACACCTCCTCTCGGGGGACCCAGTACTTC. Translating gives CASRDTSSRGTQYF.

J is TRBJ1-1 and V is TRBV27; D is possibly TRBD1 (5 bases). The length of the CDR3 is 12 residues. The V and J ends lost 6 bases and 11 bases respectively, with 16 bases between them. The germline gives CDR1 MNHEY, CDR2 SMNVEV (reference sequence). As DNA, the CDR3 is TGTGCCAGCAGCCCCTCAGGGCGCGGGGCTTTCTTT. Translation gives CASSPSGRGAFF.

The chain has TRBV11-3 and TRBJ1-1; D gene ambiguous. V dropped 0 bases and J dropped 0 bases, with 14 bases sitting between them. This CDR3 has 17 amino acids. The V gene's germline CDR1 is SGHNT and CDR2 YENEEA. The CDR3 protein is CASSLDSRGALNTEAFF. The CDR3 DNA reads TGTGCCAGCAGCTTAGATTCCCGTGGAGCCTTGAACACTGAAGCTTTCTTT.

V is TRBV7-2 and J is TRBJ1-4; weak D call: TRBD1 (5 bases). CDR1 is SGHTA, CDR2 FQGNSA, per germline. Trimming stripped 5 bases from V and 3 bases from J, with 13 bases between. The CDR3 extends over 15 amino acids. CDR3 loop: CASSDQGSPNEKLFF. In DNA form, the CDR3 reads TGTGCCAGCAGCGACCAGGGTAGTCCTAATGAAAAACTGTTTTTT.

The table lists this clone with a count of one. This rearrangement joins TRBV5-5 to TRBJ1-5; 10 nucleotides align to TRBD1. The CDR3 length is 16 residues. Germline trimming cut 2 bases from V and 7 bases from J; bases unmatched to any gene: 9. Germline assignment: CDR1 SGHKS and CDR2 YYEKEE (reference sequence). The CDR3 protein is CASSLQWTGGRQPQHF. CDR3 nucleotide sequence: TGTGCCAGCAGCTTACAATGGACAGGGGGGAGACAGCCCCAGCATTTT. The full variable domain, its missing parts supplied by reference TRBV5-5 and TRBJ1-5, is DAGVTQSPTHLIKTRGQQVTLRCSPISGHKSVSWYQQVLGQGPQFIFQYYEKEERGRGNFPDRFSARQFPNYSSELNVNALLLGDSALYLCASSLQWTGGRQPQHFGDGTRLSIL.

This rearrangement joins TRBV5-1 to TRBJ2-3; 7 bases agree with TRBD1. Germline lookup yields CDR1 SGHRS and CDR2 YFSETQ. V shed 4 bases, J shed 2 bases, and the junction held 10 bases outside the gene matches. CDR3 length: 16 amino acids. The CDR3 reads CASSPGTVLPTDTQYF. Here the CDR3 DNA reads TGCGCCAGCAGCCCAGGGACAGTCTTGCCCACAGATACGCAGTATTTT.

The chain couples TRBV28 to TRBJ1-5; a weak D match, TRBD1 (5 bases). V gave up 5 bases and J gave up 7 bases, with 15 bases separating them. The germline CDR1 and CDR2 sequences are MDHEN and SYDVKM. The CDR3 covers 14 residues. The CDR3 sequence: CASSDPARGQPQHF. DNA for the CDR3: TGTGCCAGCAGTGACCCGGCAAGGGGACAGCCCCAGCATTTT. Supplemented by reference TRBV28 and TRBJ1-5, the full variable domain reads DVKVTQSSRYLVKRTGEKVFLECVQDMDHENMFWYRQDPGLGLRLIYFSYDVKMKEKGDIPEGYSVSREKKERFSLILESASTNQTSMYLCASSDPARGQPQHFGDGTRLSIL.

This chain uses TRBV24-1 with TRBJ2-3; either TRBD1 or TRBD2 may supply D (6 bases each). V lost 3 bases, J lost 7 bases, and 19 bases lay in between. The CDR3 consists of 16 residues. Germline CDR1 KGHDR, CDR2 SFDVKD. This CDR3 is CATSDISGARWNTQYF. The CDR3 DNA reads as TGTGCCACCAGTGATATTTCGGGGGCGCGGTGGAATACGCAGTATTTT.

Only one count was recorded for this clone. The chain recombines TRBV7-2 with TRBJ2-2; D gene uncertain. CDR3 size: 14 residues. Germline CDR1 and CDR2: SGHTA and FQGNSA. Trimming stripped 2 bases from V and 7 bases from J, with 11 bases between. CDR3 bases: TGTGCCAGCAGCTTAACGCTAGTAGTCGGGGAGCTGTTTTTT. Translated: CASSLTLVVGELFF.

The chain couples TRBV6-4 to TRBJ1-2; perhaps TRBD1 as D (6 bases). V lost 0 bases and J lost 5, with 13 bases in between. CDR1 is MRHNA and CDR2 is SNTAGT in the germline V gene. The CDR3 runs 15 residues. CDR3 in amino acids: CASSDSLKGEYGYTF. The DNA of the CDR3 is TGTGCCAGCAGTGACTCTTTGAAGGGGGAGTATGGCTACACCTTC.

The gene calls are TRBV7-2 and TRBJ1-1; D is uncertain. The CDR3 is 15 residues long. Germline CDR1 SGHTA, CDR2 FQGNSA. V lost 2 bases and J 1 base, leaving 11 bases between the germline ends. CDR3 nucleotide sequence: TGTGCCAGCAGCTTATACTTGAGCGGGAACACTGAAGCTTTCTTT. Its translation is CASSLYLSGNTEAFF. The entire variable domain, with the rest obtained from reference TRBV7-2 and TRBJ1-1, is as follows: GAGVSQSPSNKVTEKGKDVELRCDPISGHTALYWYRQSLGQGLEFLIYFQGNSAPDKSGLPSDRFSAERTGGSVSTLTIQRTQQEDSAVYLCASSLYLSGNTEAFFGQGTRLTVV.

This clone was detected only once. The chain is built from TRBV24-1 and TRBJ2-1; a possible D gene is TRBD2 (6 bases). The CDR3 covers 15 residues. The V end lost 5 bases, the J end lost 0 bases, and 10 bases lay between the germline ends. The germline gives CDR1 KGHDR, CDR2 SFDVKD. CDR3 region: CATSVGGSSYNEQFF. Written as DNA, the CDR3 is TGTGCCACCAGTGTCGGGGGAAGCTCCTACAATGAGCAGTTCTTC.